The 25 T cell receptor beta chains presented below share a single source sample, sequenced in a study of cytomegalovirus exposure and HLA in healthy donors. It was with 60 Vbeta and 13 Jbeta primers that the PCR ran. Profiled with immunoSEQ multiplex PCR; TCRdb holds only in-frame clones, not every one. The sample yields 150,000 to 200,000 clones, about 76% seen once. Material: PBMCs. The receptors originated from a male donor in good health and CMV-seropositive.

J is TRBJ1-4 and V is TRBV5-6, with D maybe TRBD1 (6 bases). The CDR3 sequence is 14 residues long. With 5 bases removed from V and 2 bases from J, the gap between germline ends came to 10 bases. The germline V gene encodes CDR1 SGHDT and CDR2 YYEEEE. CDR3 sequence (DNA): TGTGCCAGCAGGCGGGGGGCCACTAATGAAAAACTGTTTTTT. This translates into CASRRGATNEKLFF. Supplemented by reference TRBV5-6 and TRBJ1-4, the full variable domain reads DAGVTQSPTHLIKTRGQQVTLRCSPKSGHDTVSWYQQALGQGPQFIFQYYEEEERQRGNFPDRFSGHQFPNYSSELNVNALLLGDSALYLCASRRGATNEKLFFGSGTQLSVL.

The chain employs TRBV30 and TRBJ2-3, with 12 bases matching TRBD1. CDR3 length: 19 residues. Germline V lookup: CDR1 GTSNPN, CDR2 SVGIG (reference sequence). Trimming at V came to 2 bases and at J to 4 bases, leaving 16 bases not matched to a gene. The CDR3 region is CAWSSRPGTGGFVADTQYF. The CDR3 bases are TGTGCCTGGAGTTCCCGACCCGGGACAGGGGGCTTTGTAGCAGATACGCAGTATTTT.

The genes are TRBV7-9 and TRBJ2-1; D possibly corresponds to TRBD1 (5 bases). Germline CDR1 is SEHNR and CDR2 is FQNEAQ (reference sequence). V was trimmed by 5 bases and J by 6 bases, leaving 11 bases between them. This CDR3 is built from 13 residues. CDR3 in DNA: TGTGCCAGCAGCATGACAAGGGGCAATGAGCAGTTCTTC. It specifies CASSMTRGNEQFF.

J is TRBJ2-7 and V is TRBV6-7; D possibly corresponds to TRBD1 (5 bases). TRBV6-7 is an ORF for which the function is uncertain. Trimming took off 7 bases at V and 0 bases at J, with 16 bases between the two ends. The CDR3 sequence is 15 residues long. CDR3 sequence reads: CASKPRTGNSYEQYF. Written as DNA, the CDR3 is TGTGCCAGCAAACCAAGAACAGGAAACTCCTACGAGCAGTACTTC.

In nucleotides, the CDR3 is TGTGCCACCAGCAGAGATTTGGTAACAGGGTACAACAATGAGCAGTTCTTC. It codes for CATSRDLVTGYNNEQFF. V and J are TRBV15 and TRBJ2-1; D may be TRBD1 (6 bases). Looked up from germline, CDR1 is LNHNV and CDR2 is YYDKDF (reference sequence). CDR3 length: 17 amino acids. Between the trimmed V and J ends, which lost 0 bases and 5 bases, there was a span of 17 bases.

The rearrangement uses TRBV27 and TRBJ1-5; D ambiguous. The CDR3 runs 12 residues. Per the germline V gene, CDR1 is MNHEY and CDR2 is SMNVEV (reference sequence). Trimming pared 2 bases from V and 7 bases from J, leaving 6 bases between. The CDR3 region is CASSLAGQPQHF. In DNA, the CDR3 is TGTGCCAGCAGTTTAGCGGGGCAGCCCCAGCATTTT.

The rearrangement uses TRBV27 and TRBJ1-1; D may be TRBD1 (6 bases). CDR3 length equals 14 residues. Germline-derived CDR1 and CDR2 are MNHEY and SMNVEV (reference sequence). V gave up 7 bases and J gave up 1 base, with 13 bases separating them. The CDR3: CASTRGGKNTEAFF. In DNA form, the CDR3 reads TGTGCCAGCACCAGGGGCGGTAAGAACACTGAAGCTTTCTTT.

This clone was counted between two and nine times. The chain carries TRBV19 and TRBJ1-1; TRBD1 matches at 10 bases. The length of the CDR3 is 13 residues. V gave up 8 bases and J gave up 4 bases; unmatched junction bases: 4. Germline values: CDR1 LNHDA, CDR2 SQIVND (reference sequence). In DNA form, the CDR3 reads TGTGCCAGTGGGACAGGGGAGAGCACTGAAGCTTTCTTT. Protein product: CASGTGESTEAFF.

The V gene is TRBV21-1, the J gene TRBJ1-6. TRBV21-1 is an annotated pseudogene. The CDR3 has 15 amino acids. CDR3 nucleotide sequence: TGTGCCAGCAGCAAATGGAAGGGAGTGGATTCACCCCTCCACTTT. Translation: CASSKWKGVDSPLHF.

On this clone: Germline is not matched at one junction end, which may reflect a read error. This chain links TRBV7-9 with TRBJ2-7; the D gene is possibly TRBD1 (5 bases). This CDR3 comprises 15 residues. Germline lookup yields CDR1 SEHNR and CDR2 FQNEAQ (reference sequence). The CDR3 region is CSSSLVRDPAYEQYF. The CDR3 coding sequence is TGTTCCAGCAGCTTAGTCAGGGATCCGGCCTACGAGCAGTACTTC.

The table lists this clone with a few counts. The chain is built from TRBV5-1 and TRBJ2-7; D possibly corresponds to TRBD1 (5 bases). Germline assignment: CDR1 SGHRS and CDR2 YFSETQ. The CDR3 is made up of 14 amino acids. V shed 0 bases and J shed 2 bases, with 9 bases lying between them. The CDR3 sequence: CASSLEGAAYEQYF. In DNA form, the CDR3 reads TGCGCCAGCAGCTTGGAAGGGGCCGCCTACGAGCAGTACTTC.

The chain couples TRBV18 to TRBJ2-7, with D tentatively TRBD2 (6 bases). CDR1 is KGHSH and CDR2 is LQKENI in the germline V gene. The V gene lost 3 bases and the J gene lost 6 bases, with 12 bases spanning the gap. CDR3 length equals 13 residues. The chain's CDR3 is CASSPATSSEQYF. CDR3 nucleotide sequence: TGTGCCAGCTCACCGGCGACTAGTAGCGAGCAGTACTTC.

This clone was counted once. CDR3 in DNA: TGTGCCAGCCGACAGGGGTGGACCTACGAGCAGTACTTC. It specifies CASRQGWTYEQYF. The chain couples TRBV27 to TRBJ2-7, with 8 bases matching TRBD1. V lost 8 bases, J lost 2 bases, and 5 bases stayed unmatched. CDR3 length: 13 amino acids. Germline CDR1 is MNHEY and CDR2 is SMNVEV (reference sequence).

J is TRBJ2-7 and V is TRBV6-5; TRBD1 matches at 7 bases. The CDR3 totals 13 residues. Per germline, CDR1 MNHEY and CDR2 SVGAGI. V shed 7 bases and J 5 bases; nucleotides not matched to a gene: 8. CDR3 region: CASKYRDSNEQYF. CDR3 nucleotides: TGTGCCAGCAAATATCGGGACAGTAACGAGCAGTACTTC.

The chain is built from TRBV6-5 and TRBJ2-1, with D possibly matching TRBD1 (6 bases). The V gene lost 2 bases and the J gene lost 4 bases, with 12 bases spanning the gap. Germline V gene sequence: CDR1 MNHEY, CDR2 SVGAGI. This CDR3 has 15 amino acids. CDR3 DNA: TGTGCCAGCAGTTACGAACAGGGCATATACAATGAGCAGTTCTTC. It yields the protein CASSYEQGIYNEQFF.

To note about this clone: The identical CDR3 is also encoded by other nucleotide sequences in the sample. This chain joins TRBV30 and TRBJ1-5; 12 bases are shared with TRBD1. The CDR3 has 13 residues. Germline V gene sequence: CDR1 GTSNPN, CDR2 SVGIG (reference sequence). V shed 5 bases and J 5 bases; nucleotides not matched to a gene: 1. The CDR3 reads CAWGTGGDQPQHF. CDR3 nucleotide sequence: TGTGCCTGGGGGACAGGGGGCGATCAGCCCCAGCATTTT.

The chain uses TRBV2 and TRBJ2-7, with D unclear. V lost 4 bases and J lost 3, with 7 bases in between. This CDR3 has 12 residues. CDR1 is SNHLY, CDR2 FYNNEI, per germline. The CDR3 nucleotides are TGTGCCAGCAGTGGAACAGTCTACGAGCAGTACTTC. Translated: CASSGTVYEQYF.

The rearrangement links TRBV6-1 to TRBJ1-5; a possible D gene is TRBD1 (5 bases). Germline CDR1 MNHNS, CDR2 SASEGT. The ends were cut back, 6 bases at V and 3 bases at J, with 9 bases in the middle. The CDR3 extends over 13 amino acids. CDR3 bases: TGTGCCAGCAGAACAGGAAACAATCAGCCCCAGCATTTT. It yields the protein CASRTGNNQPQHF.

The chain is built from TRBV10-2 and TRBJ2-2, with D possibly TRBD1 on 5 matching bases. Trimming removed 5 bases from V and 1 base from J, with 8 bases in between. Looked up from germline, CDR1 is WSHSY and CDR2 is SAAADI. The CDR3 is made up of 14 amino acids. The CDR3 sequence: CASSSQGNTGELFF. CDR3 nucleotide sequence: TGCGCCAGCAGTTCCCAGGGGAACACCGGGGAGCTGTTTTTT.

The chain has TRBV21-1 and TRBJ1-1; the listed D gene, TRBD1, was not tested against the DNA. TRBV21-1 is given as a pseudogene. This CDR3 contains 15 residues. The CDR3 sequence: CASNGTGGRNTEAFF. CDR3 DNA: TGTGCCAGCAACGGGACAGGGGGTCGGAACACTGAAGCTTTCTTT.

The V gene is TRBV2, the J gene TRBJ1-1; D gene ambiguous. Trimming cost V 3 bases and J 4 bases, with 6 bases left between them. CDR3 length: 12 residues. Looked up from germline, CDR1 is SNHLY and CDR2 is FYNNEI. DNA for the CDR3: TGTGCCAGCAGTGAGCAGGCCACTGAAGCTTTCTTT. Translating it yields CASSEQATEAFF. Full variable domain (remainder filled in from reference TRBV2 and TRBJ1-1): EPEVTQTPSHQVTQMGQEVILRCVPISNHLYFYWYRQILGQKVEFLVSFYNNEISEKSEIFDDQFSVERPDGSNFTLKIRSTKLEDSAMYFCASSEQATEAFFGQGTRLTVV.

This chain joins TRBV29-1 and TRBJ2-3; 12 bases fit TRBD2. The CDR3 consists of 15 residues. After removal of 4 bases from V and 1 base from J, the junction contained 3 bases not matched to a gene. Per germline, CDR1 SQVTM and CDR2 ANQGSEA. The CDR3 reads CSVALAGGRTDTQYF. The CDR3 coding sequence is TGCAGCGTTGCACTAGCGGGGGGACGCACAGATACGCAGTATTTT.

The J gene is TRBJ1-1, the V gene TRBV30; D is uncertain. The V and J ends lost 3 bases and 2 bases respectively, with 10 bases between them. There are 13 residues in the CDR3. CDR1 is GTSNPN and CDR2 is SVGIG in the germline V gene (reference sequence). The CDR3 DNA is TGTGCCTGGAGGTTACAGAGAAACACTGAAGCTTTCTTT. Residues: CAWRLQRNTEAFF.

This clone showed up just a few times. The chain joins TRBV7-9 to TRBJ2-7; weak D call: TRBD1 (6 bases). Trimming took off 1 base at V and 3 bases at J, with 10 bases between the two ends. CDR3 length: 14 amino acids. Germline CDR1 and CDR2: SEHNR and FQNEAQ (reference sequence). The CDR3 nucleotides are TGTGCCAGCAGCTTAGAACAGGGCGGCTACGAGCAGTACTTC. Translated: CASSLEQGGYEQYF. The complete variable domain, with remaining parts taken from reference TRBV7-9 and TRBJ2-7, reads DTGVSQNPRHKITKRGQNVTFRCDPISEHNRLYWYRQTLGQGPEFLTYFQNEAQLEKSRLLSDRFSAERPKGSFSTLEIQRTEQGDSAMYLCASSLEQGGYEQYFGPGTRLTVT.

This chain's CDR3 is CASSNGGSGYQPQHF. In DNA, the CDR3 is TGTGCCAGCAGCAATGGGGGCAGCGGATATCAGCCCCAGCATTTT. This chain uses TRBV21-1 with TRBJ1-5; the DNA was not used to check the table's D call, TRBD1. TRBV21-1 is deemed a pseudogene. The CDR3 loop spans 15 amino acids.